These T cell receptor beta chains were read from a single sample in a study of T cell responses to AZD1222 COVID-19 vaccine. Sequencing was performed with immunoSEQ multiplex PCR; in TCRdb, only in-frame clones are kept and a portion is missing. The sample yields about 120,000 clones, approximately 83% seen once. Sequenced here: peripheral blood, sampled on day 0 of AZD1222 vaccination. All receptors derive from an adult in good health. Each CDR3 is given with its conserved first and last residue. A D gene is named only where the DNA matches it firmly. Clone size is stated in some rows and not others, as once, few, many or a class when expanded.

TRBV4-2,TRBJ1-3,-,-,TGTGCCAGCAGCCAAGATGATTCCCCGGGAGGAAGAGGAAACACCATATATTTT,CASSQDDSPGGRGNTIYF
TRBV7-2,TRBJ2-7,-,-,TGTGCCAGCAGCTCCTCCCAGGGTCTCACCGGATTCTACGAGCAGTACTTC,CASSSSQGLTGFYEQYF
TRBV18,TRBJ1-2,-,-,TGTGCCAGCTCACCTTTACCCCCCGACAGGAAGATTTATGGCTACACCTTC,CASSPLPPDRKIYGYTF
TRBV6-5,TRBJ1-2,-,-,TGTGCCAGCACAGGAAGCTTCTATGGCTACACCTTC,CASTGSFYGYTF
TRBV28,TRBJ1-2,-,-,TGTGCCAGCAGACCGACAAGTAACTATGGCTACACCTTC,CASRPTSNYGYTF
TRBV11-1,TRBJ2-2,-,-,TGTGCCAGCAGCTTAATTTGGGGTCCCGGGGAGCTGTTTTTT,CASSLIWGPGELFF
TRBV24-1,TRBJ2-2,-,-,TGTGCCACCAGTGTGGGTCAGAACACCGGGGAGCTGTTTTTT,CATSVGQNTGELFF
TRBV25-1,TRBJ2-4,-,-,TGTGCCAGCAGGGGAGAAGACATTCAGTACTTC,CASRGEDIQYF
TRBV4-3,TRBJ2-5,-,TRBD2,TGCGCCAGCAGCCAGGGGGAGGGTGGGACCCAGTACTTC,CASSQGEGGTQYF
TRBV10-3,TRBJ2-7,-,-,TGTGCCATCAGAAAGGACAGAGAGCAGTACTTC,CAIRKDREQYF
TRBV6-5,TRBJ2-3,once,-,TGTGCCAGCAGTTACTCACCCGGTGAGCCCACAGATACGCAGTATTTT,CASSYSPGEPTDTQYF
TRBV30,TRBJ1-3,-,-,TGTGCCTGGACCCCCCAGGGAGGGGGAAACACCATATATTTT,CAWTPQGGGNTIYF
TRBV6-5,TRBJ1-4,-,-,TGTGCCAGCAGTTACGGGTACGGGAAGGGTGAAAAACTGTTTTTT,CASSYGYGKGEKLFF
TRBV5-1,TRBJ2-1,-,-,TGCGCCAGCAGCCCAGAGAGTGGGAGGATCTACAATGAGCAGTTCTTC,CASSPESGRIYNEQFF
TRBV20-1,TRBJ1-1,once,TRBD1,TGCAGTGCTAGTCGGGGGACAGGGAGGGGCACTGAAGCTTTCTTT,CSASRGTGRGTEAFF
TRBV18,TRBJ2-1,-,TRBD2,TGTGCCAGCTCACCCGGGACTAGCGGGGGAGCCTTGGGGGAGCAGTTCTTC,CASSPGTSGGALGEQFF
TRBV6-5,TRBJ2-5,-,TRBD1,TGTGCCAGCAGCCCCCAGGGGGCATCGGAGACCCAGTACTTC,CASSPQGASETQYF
TRBV13,TRBJ2-7,-,-,TGTGCCAGCAGCCAACTGAGGGTCTACGAGCAGTACTTC,CASSQLRVYEQYF
TRBV30,TRBJ1-4,-,-,TGTGCCTGGCAGACAGCATTAGACGAAAAACTGTTTTTT,CAWQTALDEKLFF
TRBV6-2/TRBV6-3,TRBJ2-1,-,TRBD2,TGTGCCAGCCGCCCGGGACTAGCGGGAGTGAGCTCCTACAATGAGCAGTTCTTC,CASRPGLAGVSSYNEQFF
TRBV10-3,TRBJ2-5,-,TRBD2,TGTGCCATTGGAGCGGGAGTTTTAGAGACCCAGTACTTC,CAIGAGVLETQYF
TRBV24-1,TRBJ1-2,once,TRBD1,TGTGCCACCAGTGGGACAGGGGACTACAACTATGGCTACACCTTC,CATSGTGDYNYGYTF
TRBV7-6,TRBJ1-6,-,-,TGTGCCAGCAGCTTAGACAGGGACAAATCACCCCTCCACTTT,CASSLDRDKSPLHF
TRBV5-6,TRBJ1-2,-,-,TGTGCCAGCAGCTTGGTTGTCTCAATGGGGTATGGCTACACCTTC,CASSLVVSMGYGYTF
TRBV30,TRBJ2-5,-,-,TGTGCCTGGAGTGTATCTAGAGCGGATGAGACCCAGTACTTC,CAWSVSRADETQYF